Following are 16 T cell receptor beta chains from one sample sequenced in a study. MiXCR was run by TCRdb on the 5' RACE reads, yielding one entry per CDR3 protein. This sample has about 62,000 distinct CDR3 sequences, with almost 30% found just once. The source material was tumor-infiltrating naive CD4+ T cells sorted from the breast tumor. Specified subset: naive CD4+ T cells, CD4+CD45RA+CD25-. Receptors originate from a female donor with breast cancer.

CDR3 in amino acids: CASSLGAGAGDTQYF. CDR3 coding DNA: TGCGCCAGCAGCTTGGGTGCGGGAGCAGGAGATACGCAGTATTTT. V usage is TRBV5-1 and J usage is TRBJ2-3, with 7 bases identical to TRBD2. The length of the CDR3 is 15 residues. The V segment lost 0 bases and the J segment 5 bases; nucleotides outside the gene matches: 6. Per germline, CDR1 SGHRS and CDR2 YFSETQ.

As regards this clonotype: A read error is possible here, since a much larger clone lies one base away. The chain combines TRBV7-8 with TRBJ2-7; 9 bases are shared with TRBD1. This CDR3 has 15 residues. The V gene's germline CDR1 is SGHVS and CDR2 FQNEAQ. The CDR3 protein is CAGSPRDRVSYEQYF. The CDR3 DNA reads TGTGCCGGCAGTCCCCGGGACAGGGTCTCCTACGAGCAGTACTTC.

This clonotype was observed many times. The rearrangement joins TRBV28 to TRBJ1-5, with TRBD1 matching over 11 bases. Germline assignment: CDR1 MDHEN and CDR2 SYDVKM. V shed 8 bases, J shed 4 bases, and the junction held 1 base outside the gene matches. The CDR3 runs 13 residues. DNA of the CDR3: TGTGCCAGCCGGGACAGGGGGAATCAGCCCCAGCATTTT. Amino acids: CASRDRGNQPQHF.

The genes are TRBV11-2 and TRBJ2-1, with 10 bases fitting TRBD2. The CDR3 has 17 residues. Germline V gene lookup returns CDR1 SGHAT and CDR2 FQNNGV. J was trimmed by 12 bases and V by 1 base; bases with no gene match: 15. The CDR3 nucleotides are TGTGCCAGCAGCTTAGTTGTGCGAGCGGGAGGGGGCGGTGTGCAGTTCTTC. Translated, it gives CASSLVVRAGGGGVQFF.

There are a few counts of this clonotype. The chain is built from TRBV12-3 or TRBV12-4 and TRBJ2-3; 7 nucleotides align to TRBD1. The V segment lost 5 bases and the J segment 3 bases; nucleotides outside the gene matches: 5. The CDR3 runs to 14 residues. Here the CDR3 reads CASSHRGLTDTQYF. The DNA of the CDR3 is TGTGCCAGCAGTCACAGGGGATTGACAGATACGCAGTATTTT.

This clonotype was observed a handful of times. J is TRBJ2-3 and V is TRBV5-1; 10 bases fit TRBD1. The trim removed 5 bases at V and 4 bases at J, leaving 7 bases unmatched. Germline V gene sequence: CDR1 SGHRS, CDR2 YFSETQ. The CDR3 totals 15 residues. CDR3 sequence reads: CASSRDRGGADTQYF. For the CDR3, the DNA is TGCGCCAGCAGTCGGGACAGGGGTGGCGCAGATACGCAGTATTTT.

This clonotype was picked up many times. The gene calls are TRBV7-2 and TRBJ2-5; no clear D gene. The CDR3 sequence is 15 residues long. V was trimmed by 0 bases and J by 5 bases, leaving 13 bases between them. CDR1 and CDR2 (germline): SGHTA, FQGNSA. As DNA, the CDR3 is TGTGCCAGCAGCTTAGCCGCAGCTCTCCAGGAGACCCAGTACTTC. Translation gives CASSLAAALQETQYF.

CDR3 region: CASSRLGRQETQYF. In DNA form, the CDR3 reads TGTGCCAGCAGTCGGTTAGGGAGACAAGAGACCCAGTACTTC. This rearrangement joins TRBV27 to TRBJ2-5; TRBD2 might be the D (5 bases). Trimming took off 5 bases at V and 2 bases at J, with 12 bases between the two ends. This CDR3 contains 14 residues. Germline CDR1 MNHEY, CDR2 SMNVEV (reference sequence).

As concerns this clonotype: A much larger clone lies a single base off, so this may be a read error. The chain links TRBV7-3 to TRBJ2-1, with 9 positions matching TRBD2. Germline values: CDR1 SGHTA, CDR2 FQGTGA. This CDR3 is built from 14 residues. CDR3 DNA sequence: TGTACCAGCAGCTCTCCTAGCGGGAATAATGAGCAGTTCTTC. This translates into CTSSSPSGNNEQFF.

The chain carries TRBV5-1 and TRBJ2-1; perhaps TRBD1 as D (7 bases). Germline V gene lookup returns CDR1 SGHRS and CDR2 YFSETQ. The CDR3 sequence is 14 residues long. The V end lost 4 bases, the J end lost 6 bases, and 14 bases lay between the germline ends. The CDR3 here is CASSVAGTVNEQFF. CDR3 in DNA: TGCGCCAGCAGCGTGGCGGGGACAGTCAATGAGCAGTTCTTC.

This clonotype appeared a few times. The chain recombines TRBV28 with TRBJ2-4; D call uncertain. The V end was cut by 7 bases, the J end by 3 bases, with 7 bases between. This CDR3 has 12 amino acids. Germline V gene data show CDR1 as MDHEN and CDR2 as SYDVKM. The CDR3 reads CASTPDKNIQYF. The CDR3 DNA reads TGTGCCAGCACCCCAGACAAAAACATTCAGTACTTC.

The table lists this clonotype with many counts. The chain joins TRBV20-1 to TRBJ1-5; no reliable D call. V was shortened by 5 bases and J by 2 bases, with 13 bases between the two germline ends. The CDR3 sequence is 14 residues long. Germline CDR1 and CDR2: DFQATT and SNEGSKA (reference sequence). CDR3 loop: CSALEPWGNQPQHF. Here the CDR3 DNA reads TGCAGTGCTTTGGAGCCGTGGGGCAATCAGCCCCAGCATTTT.

The chain has TRBV12-3 or TRBV12-4 and TRBJ2-3; D remains ambiguous. Trimming cost V 6 bases and J 6 bases, with 13 bases left between them. The CDR3 is 13 amino acids. CDR3 amino acids: CASSGGGSDTQYF. The CDR3 DNA reads as TGTGCCAGCAGCGGTGGCGGCTCTGATACGCAGTATTTT.

This clonotype was seen more than once but under ten times. The V and J genes are TRBV28 and TRBJ2-7; D is perhaps TRBD1 (6 bases). V lost 2 bases to trimming and J lost 2 bases, with 10 bases between them. This CDR3 contains 14 residues. Germline CDR1 is MDHEN and CDR2 is SYDVKM. CDR3 protein: CASSLNRETYEQYF. In DNA form, the CDR3 reads TGTGCCAGCAGTTTAAACAGGGAGACCTACGAGCAGTACTTC.

This chain uses TRBV20-1 with TRBJ2-3, with 7 bases matching TRBD1. CDR1 is DFQATT and CDR2 is SNEGSKA in the germline V gene (reference sequence). The CDR3 is made up of 12 amino acids. V shed 6 bases, J shed 5 bases, and the junction held 5 bases outside the gene matches. This chain's CDR3 is CSARGQEDTQYF. In nucleotides, the CDR3 is TGCAGTGCCCGCGGACAGGAAGATACGCAGTATTTT.

The chain's CDR3 is CASSRQGTNEKLFF. In DNA form, the CDR3 reads TGTGCCAGCTCCCGACAGGGTACTAATGAAAAACTGTTTTTT. V is TRBV21-1 and J is TRBJ1-4; the table's D call of TRBD1 was not tested on the DNA. TRBV21-1 is a known pseudogene. The CDR3 runs to 14 residues.